This entry lists 5 T cell receptor beta chains sequenced from one sample in a study of blood T cell repertoires in COVID-19. The repertoire was sequenced with immunoSEQ multiplex PCR; TCRdb's copy has only in-frame clones and lacks some. This table holds 200,000 to 250,000 clones, 88% found once. Sequenced material: peripheral blood. The receptors stem from a woman aged 60 to 75 with acute or convalescent COVID-19.

The table lists this clone with a count of one. V usage is TRBV12-3 or TRBV12-4 and J usage is TRBJ1-5; D is undetermined. The CDR3 is made up of 13 amino acids. Trimming left V 5 bases short and J 3 bases short, with 8 bases between. This chain's CDR3 is CASSVGYNQPQHF. Written as DNA, the CDR3 is TGTGCCAGCAGTGTAGGCTACAATCAGCCCCAGCATTTT.

The rearrangement links TRBV28 to TRBJ1-6; D unclear. The length of the CDR3 is 15 residues. Germline CDR1 MDHEN, CDR2 SYDVKM. The ends were cut back, 6 bases at V and 5 bases at J, with 14 bases in the middle. The CDR3 region has the DNA TGTGCCAGCAGGTATACGGGGTATAATAATTCACCCCTCCACTTT. Amino acids: CASRYTGYNNSPLHF.

This clone was seen a few times. The chain recombines TRBV15 with TRBJ1-1, with TRBD1 matching over 7 bases. The CDR3 totals 15 residues. V lost 4 bases and J lost 3; bases outside the gene matches: 8. The germline V gene has CDR1 LNHNV and CDR2 YYDKDF (reference sequence). The CDR3 DNA sequence: TGTGCCACCAGCATAGACAGGGTTCGGGACACTGAAGCTTTCTTT. It translates to CATSIDRVRDTEAFF.

The chain employs TRBV2 and TRBJ1-2; unclear D gene. Trimming cost V 5 bases and J 9 bases, with 10 bases left between them. This CDR3 region has 11 residues. Germline V gene data show CDR1 as SNHLY and CDR2 as FYNNEI. DNA of the CDR3: TGTGCCAGCAGTCCGCAGGCTCGCTACACCTTC. Translation gives CASSPQARYTF.

The chain recombines TRBV5-1 with TRBJ1-1; D is undetermined. Trimming left V 1 base short and J 1 base short, with 8 bases between. Germline V gene lookup returns CDR1 SGHRS and CDR2 YFSETQ. This CDR3 region has 14 residues. CDR3 coding DNA: TGCGCCAGCAGCTTGTACGGGGAGAACACTGAAGCTTTCTTT. As protein: CASSLYGENTEAFF.